These 15 T cell receptor beta chains were sequenced from one sample in a study of blood T cell repertoires in COVID-19. TCRdb's copy holds only in-frame clones and misses some; the assay was immunoSEQ multiplex PCR. The data hold around 360,000 clones, with about 90% observed a single time. Source material: PBMCs or T cells enriched from blood (not recorded which). The receptors originated from a woman in her twenties or thirties who had recovered from COVID-19.

The rearrangement uses TRBV12-5 and TRBJ1-1; D is unclear. Germline V lookup: CDR1 LGHNT, CDR2 FRNRAP. CDR3 length: 13 amino acids. The V end was cut by 1 base, the J end by 1 base, with 4 bases between. CDR3 amino acids: CASGLDGNTEAFF. For the CDR3, the DNA is TGTGCTAGTGGTTTGGACGGGAACACTGAAGCTTTCTTT.

This rearrangement joins TRBV27 to TRBJ1-2; no definite D call. Germline CDR1 MNHEY, CDR2 SMNVEV (reference sequence). Trimming took off 0 bases at V and 5 bases at J, with 13 bases between the two ends. CDR3 length: 15 amino acids. In DNA, the CDR3 is TGTGCCAGCAGTTTATCAGAAACGGCGGGGTATGGCTACACCTTC. This gives the protein CASSLSETAGYGYTF.

The chain combines TRBV7-2 with TRBJ2-5, with 11 bases matching TRBD2. Germline V gene data show CDR1 as SGHTA and CDR2 as FQGNSA. V dropped 1 base and J dropped 4; count of bases not matched to a gene: 2. This CDR3 comprises 15 residues. The CDR3 DNA reads as TGTGCCAGCAGCTTAGTGCTAGCGGGAGGAGAGACCCAGTACTTC. Translating it yields CASSLVLAGGETQYF.

The chain is built from TRBV4-2 and TRBJ2-3; 10 nucleotides agree with TRBD2. The CDR3 length is 16 residues. V lost 2 bases to trimming and J lost 6 bases; unmatched junction nucleotides: 8. CDR1 LGHNA and CDR2 YNFKEQ come from the germline V gene. CDR3 loop: CASSQNSISGGDTQYF. The CDR3 nucleotides are TGTGCCAGCAGCCAAAACTCCATTAGCGGGGGGGATACGCAGTATTTT.

The V call is TRBV7-6, the J call TRBJ2-2; TRBD2 matches at 14 bases. Losses at the gene ends were 5 bases for V and 5 bases for J; bases not matched to a gene: 7. The CDR3 totals 17 residues. The germline gives CDR1 SGHVS, CDR2 FNYEAQ. The chain's CDR3 is CASSPTSGRALTGELFF. The CDR3 coding sequence is TGTGCCAGCAGCCCGACTAGCGGGAGGGCCCTGACCGGGGAGCTGTTTTTT.

The chain has TRBV14 and TRBJ1-3, with a weak D call TRBD1 (5 bases). Germline CDR1 is SGHDN and CDR2 is FVKESK. The ends were cut back, 0 bases at V and 8 bases at J, with 14 bases in the middle. This CDR3 has 15 amino acids. As DNA, the CDR3 is TGTGCCAGCAGCCAAGATAAAGCGGGGGGGGACACCATATATTTT. It is translated as CASSQDKAGGDTIYF.

This clone has a handful of counts. V and J are TRBV5-1 and TRBJ1-5; 11 nucleotides align to TRBD1. V was clipped by 0 bases and J by 6 bases; unmatched bases: 2. This CDR3 is built from 15 residues. Germline lookup yields CDR1 SGHRS and CDR2 YFSETQ. CDR3 sequence (DNA): TGCGCCAGCAGCTTGGGGACAGGGGGCAGTCAGCCCCAGCATTTT. Translation: CASSLGTGGSQPQHF. Complete variable domain (other parts from reference TRBV5-1 and TRBJ1-5): KAGVTQTPRYLIKTRGQQVTLSCSPISGHRSVSWYQQTPGQGLQFLFEYFSETQRNKGNFPGRFSGRQFSNSRSEMNVSTLELGDSALYLCASSLGTGGSQPQHFGDGTRLSIL.

Here the CDR3 DNA reads TGCAGCGTTGAGGGGGAGGGCTTATACGAGCAGTACTTC. This translates into CSVEGEGLYEQYF. The chain combines TRBV29-1 with TRBJ2-7; 7 positions agree with TRBD2. In germline, CDR1 is SQVTM, CDR2 ANQGSEA. The CDR3 covers 13 residues. Trimming took 3 bases from V and 4 from J; bases not matched to a gene: 6.

The chain is built from TRBV30 and TRBJ1-4, with no clear D. The V end was cut by 6 bases, the J end by 4 bases, with 12 bases between. The CDR3 runs to 13 residues. Germline CDR1 reads GTSNPN; CDR2 reads SVGIG (reference sequence). The CDR3 nucleotides are TGTGCCTGTCGGACTGTAGATAATGAAAAACTGTTTTTT. Translation gives CACRTVDNEKLFF.

The sample holds one count of this clone. The chain carries TRBV3-1 (or the pseudogene TRBV3-2) and TRBJ1-3, with TRBD1 matching 8 bases. J gave up 2 bases and V 5 bases, and 5 bases lay outside the gene matches. CDR3 length equals 15 residues. Germline V gene data show CDR1 as LGHDT and CDR2 as YNNKEL (reference sequence). The CDR3 DNA reads TGTGCCAGCAGCACTCGGACAGGGACTGGAAACACCATATATTTT. Translating it yields CASSTRTGTGNTIYF.

V and J are TRBV5-5 and TRBJ1-6; TRBD1 agrees at 7 bases. Germline V gives CDR1 SGHKS, CDR2 YYEKEE (reference sequence). After removal of 4 bases from V and 5 bases from J, the junction contained 9 bases not matched to a gene. The CDR3 is 16 residues long. CDR3 in DNA: TGTGCCAGCAGCCCTACAGGGGCACTTAATAATTCACCCCTCCACTTT. Its protein product is CASSPTGALNNSPLHF.

In its sample, this clone was seen once. The genes are TRBV13 and TRBJ2-1; TRBD1 might be the D (6 bases). The germline V gene has CDR1 PRHDT and CDR2 FYEKMQ (reference sequence). The CDR3 sequence is 17 residues long. V was cut by 5 bases and J by 3 bases, with 20 bases left in between. The CDR3 loop reads CASSPRTATGNYNEQFF. Written as DNA, the CDR3 is TGTGCCAGCAGCCCCAGGACAGCGACCGGAAACTACAATGAGCAGTTCTTC.

The chain has TRBV7-6 and TRBJ2-1, with 15 positions matching TRBD2. CDR1 is SGHVS and CDR2 is FNYEAQ in the germline V gene. The CDR3 length is 17 residues. The trim removed 8 bases at V and 1 base at J, leaving 6 bases unmatched. Written as DNA, the CDR3 is TGTGCCAGCGGCGGACTAGCGGGAGGGCTTTCCTACAATGAGCAGTTCTTC. Translating gives CASGGLAGGLSYNEQFF.

This clone is a singleton in its sample. V and J are TRBV3-1 (or the pseudogene TRBV3-2) and TRBJ1-1; the D gene is possibly TRBD1 (6 bases). The CDR3 contains 14 residues. With 1 base removed from V and 0 bases from J, the gap between germline ends came to 6 bases. Germline V gives CDR1 LGHDT, CDR2 YNNKEL (reference sequence). DNA of the CDR3: TGTGCCAGCAGCCAAGGGACAGTGAACACTGAAGCTTTCTTT. This gives the protein CASSQGTVNTEAFF.

This clone occurred a few times. This chain connects TRBV9 to TRBJ1-1; D uncertain. CDR3 length equals 14 residues. Per the germline V gene, CDR1 is SGDLS and CDR2 is YYNGEE. Trimming pared 3 bases from V and 2 bases from J, leaving 11 bases between. The CDR3 DNA reads TGTGCCAGCAGCGCCTCCCTGTCCAACACTGAAGCTTTCTTT. Its translation is CASSASLSNTEAFF.